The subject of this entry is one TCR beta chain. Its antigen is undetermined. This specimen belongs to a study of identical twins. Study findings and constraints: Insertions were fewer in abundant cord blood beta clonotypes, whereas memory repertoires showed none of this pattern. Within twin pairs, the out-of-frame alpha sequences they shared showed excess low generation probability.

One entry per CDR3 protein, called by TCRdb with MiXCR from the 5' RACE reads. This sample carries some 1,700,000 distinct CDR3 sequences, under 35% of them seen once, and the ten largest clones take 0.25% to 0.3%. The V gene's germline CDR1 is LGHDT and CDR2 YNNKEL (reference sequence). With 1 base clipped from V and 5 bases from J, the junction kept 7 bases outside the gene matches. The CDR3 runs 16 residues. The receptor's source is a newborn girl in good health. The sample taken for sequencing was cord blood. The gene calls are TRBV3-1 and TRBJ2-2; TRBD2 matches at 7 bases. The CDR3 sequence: CASSQVSGRETGELFF. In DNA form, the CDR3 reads TGTGCCAGCAGCCAAGTCTCAGGGAGGGAAACCGGGGAGCTGTTTTTT.